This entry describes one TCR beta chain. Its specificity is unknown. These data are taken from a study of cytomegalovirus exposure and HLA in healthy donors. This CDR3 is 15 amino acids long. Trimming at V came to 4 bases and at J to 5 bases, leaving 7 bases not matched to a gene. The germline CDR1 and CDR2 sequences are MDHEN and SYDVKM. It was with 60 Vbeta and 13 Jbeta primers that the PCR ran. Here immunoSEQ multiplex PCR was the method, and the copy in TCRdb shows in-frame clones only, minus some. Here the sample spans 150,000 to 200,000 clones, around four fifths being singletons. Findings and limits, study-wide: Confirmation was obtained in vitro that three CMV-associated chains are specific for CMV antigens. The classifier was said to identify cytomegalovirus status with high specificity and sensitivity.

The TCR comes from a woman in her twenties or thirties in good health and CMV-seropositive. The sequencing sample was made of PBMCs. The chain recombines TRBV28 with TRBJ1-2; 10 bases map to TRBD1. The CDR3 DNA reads TGTGCCAGCAGTTACGGACAGGGGGGGAAATATGGCTACACCTTC. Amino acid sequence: CASSYGQGGKYGYTF.